One sample yielded the 3 T cell receptor beta chains listed below, sequenced in a study of radiotherapy plus CTLA-4 blockade in lung cancer. Profiling relied on immunoSEQ multiplex PCR, and the TCRdb table lists in-frame clones only, not all of them. The table has 40,000 or so clones, about 77% seen once; the top ten hold 9.8%. The starting material was peripheral blood, obtained from a patient treated with radiotherapy plus ipilimumab. The receptors stem from a human donor with non-small cell lung cancer who had stable disease on radiotherapy plus ipilimumab.

The gene calls are TRBV5-6 and TRBJ2-7; 10 bases are a match to TRBD1. Trimming at V came to 7 bases and at J to 2 bases, leaving 9 bases not matched to a gene. The CDR3 has 15 amino acids. Germline loops: CDR1 SGHDT, CDR2 YYEEEE. The CDR3 coding sequence is TGTGCCAGCGGGGAGACAGGGGGCCCTACCTACGAGCAGTACTTC. It codes for CASGETGGPTYEQYF.

This CDR3 reads CASSLAGETQYF. DNA of the CDR3: TGTGCCAGCAGCTTAGCCGGAGAGACCCAGTACTTC. V is TRBV7-7 and J is TRBJ2-5, with D unclear. Trimming stripped 0 bases from V and 4 bases from J, with 3 bases between. The CDR3 loop spans 12 amino acids. The germline gives CDR1 SSHAT, CDR2 FNYEAQ (reference sequence).

This chain uses TRBV29-1 with TRBJ1-3; D uncertain. The CDR3 is 14 residues long. The V gene lost 3 bases and the J gene lost 1 base, with 10 bases spanning the gap. Germline V gene data show CDR1 as SQVTM and CDR2 as ANQGSEA. The CDR3 DNA reads as TGCAGCGTTGACATCTCCGGGTCTGGAAACACCATATATTTT. It codes for CSVDISGSGNTIYF.